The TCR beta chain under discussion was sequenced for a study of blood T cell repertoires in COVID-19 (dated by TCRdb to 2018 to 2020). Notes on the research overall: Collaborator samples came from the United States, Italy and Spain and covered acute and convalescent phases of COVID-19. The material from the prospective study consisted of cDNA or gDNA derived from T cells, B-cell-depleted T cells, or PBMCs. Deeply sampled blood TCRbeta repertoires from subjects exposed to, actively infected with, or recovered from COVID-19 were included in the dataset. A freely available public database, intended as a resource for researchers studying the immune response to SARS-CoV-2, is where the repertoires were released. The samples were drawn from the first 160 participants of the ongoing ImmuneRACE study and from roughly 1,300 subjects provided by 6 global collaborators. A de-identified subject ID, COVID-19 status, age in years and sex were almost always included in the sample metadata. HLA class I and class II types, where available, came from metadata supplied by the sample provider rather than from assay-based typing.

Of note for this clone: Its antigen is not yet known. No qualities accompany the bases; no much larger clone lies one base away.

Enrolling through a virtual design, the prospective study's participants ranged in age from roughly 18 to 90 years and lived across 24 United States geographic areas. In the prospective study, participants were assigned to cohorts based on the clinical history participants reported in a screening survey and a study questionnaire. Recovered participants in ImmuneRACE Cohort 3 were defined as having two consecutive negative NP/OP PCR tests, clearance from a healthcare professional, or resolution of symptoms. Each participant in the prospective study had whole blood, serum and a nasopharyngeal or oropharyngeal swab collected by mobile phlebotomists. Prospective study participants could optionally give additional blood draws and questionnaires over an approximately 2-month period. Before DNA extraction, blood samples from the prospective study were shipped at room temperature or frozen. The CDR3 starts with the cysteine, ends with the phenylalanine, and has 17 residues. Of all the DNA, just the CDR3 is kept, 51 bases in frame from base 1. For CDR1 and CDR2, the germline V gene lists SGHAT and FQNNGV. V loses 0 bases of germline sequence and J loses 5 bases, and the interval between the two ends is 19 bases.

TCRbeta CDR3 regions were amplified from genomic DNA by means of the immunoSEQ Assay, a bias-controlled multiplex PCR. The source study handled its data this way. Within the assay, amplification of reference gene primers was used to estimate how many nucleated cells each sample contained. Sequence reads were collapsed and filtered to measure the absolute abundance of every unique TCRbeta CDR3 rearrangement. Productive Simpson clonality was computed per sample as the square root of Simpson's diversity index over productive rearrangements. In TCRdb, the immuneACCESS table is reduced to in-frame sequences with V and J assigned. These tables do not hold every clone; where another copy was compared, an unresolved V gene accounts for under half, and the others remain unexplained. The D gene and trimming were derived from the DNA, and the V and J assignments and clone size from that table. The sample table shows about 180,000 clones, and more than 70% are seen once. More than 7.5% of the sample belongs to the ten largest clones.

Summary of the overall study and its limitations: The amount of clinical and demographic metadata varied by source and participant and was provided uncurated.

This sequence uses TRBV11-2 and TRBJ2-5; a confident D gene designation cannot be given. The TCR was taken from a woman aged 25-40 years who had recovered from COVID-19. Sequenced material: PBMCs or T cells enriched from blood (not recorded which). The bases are TGTGCCAGCAGCTTAGATCGGGTAGGATCCCAAAGTGAGACCCAGTACTTC. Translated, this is CASSLDRVGSQSETQYF.